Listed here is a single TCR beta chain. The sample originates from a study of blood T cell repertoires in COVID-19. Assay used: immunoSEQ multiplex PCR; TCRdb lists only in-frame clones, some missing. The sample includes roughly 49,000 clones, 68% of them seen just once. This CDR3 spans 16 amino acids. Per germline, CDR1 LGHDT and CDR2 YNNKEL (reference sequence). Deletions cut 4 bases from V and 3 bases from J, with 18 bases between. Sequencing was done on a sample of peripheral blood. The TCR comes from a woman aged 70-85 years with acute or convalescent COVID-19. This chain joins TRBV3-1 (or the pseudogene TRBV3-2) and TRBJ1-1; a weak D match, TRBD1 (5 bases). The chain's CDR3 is CASSPDGLQGDTEAFF. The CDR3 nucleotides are TGTGCCAGCAGCCCGGACGGGCTGCAGGGCGACACTGAAGCTTTCTTT.